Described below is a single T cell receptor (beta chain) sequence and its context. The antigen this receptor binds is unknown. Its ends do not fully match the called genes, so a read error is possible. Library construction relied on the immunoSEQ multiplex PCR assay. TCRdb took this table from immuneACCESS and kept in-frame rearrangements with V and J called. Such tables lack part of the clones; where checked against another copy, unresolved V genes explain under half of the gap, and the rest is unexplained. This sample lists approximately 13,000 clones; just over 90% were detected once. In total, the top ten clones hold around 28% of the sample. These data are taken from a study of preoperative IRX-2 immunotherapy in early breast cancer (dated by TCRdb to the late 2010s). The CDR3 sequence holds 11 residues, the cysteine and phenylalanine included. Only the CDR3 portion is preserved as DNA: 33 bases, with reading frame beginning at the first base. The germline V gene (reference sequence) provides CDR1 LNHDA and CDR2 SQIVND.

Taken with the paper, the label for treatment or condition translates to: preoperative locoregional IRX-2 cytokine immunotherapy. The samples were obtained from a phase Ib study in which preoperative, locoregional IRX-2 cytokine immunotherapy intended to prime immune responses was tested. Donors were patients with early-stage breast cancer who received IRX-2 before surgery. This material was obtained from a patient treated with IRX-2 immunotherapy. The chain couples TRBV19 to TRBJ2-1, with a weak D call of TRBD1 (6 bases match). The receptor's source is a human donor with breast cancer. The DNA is TGTGCCAGTACCCATCGAGGGGACACCCTCTTC. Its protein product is CASTHRGDTLF.